This T cell receptor beta chain was captured by sequencing in a study of cytomegalovirus exposure and HLA in healthy donors. Comments on this clone: Antigen: not known.

In the PCR, 60 Vbeta and 13 Jbeta primers were used. Per the authors' pipeline: Tens of millions of unique TCR beta chains, roughly 11 million shared, were counted in a later analysis. Sequencing used immunoSEQ multiplex PCR; TCRdb keeps in-frame clones, though not all of them. That table supplies the V and J calls and clone size; D and trimming were determined from the DNA. The sample has fewer than 250,000 clones; roughly 73% are singletons. Study findings and constraints: Rare TCR sequences predominated, though certain public TCRs were found in many donors.

The receptor comes from a woman between 25 and 40 years old in good health and CMV-seropositive. Input material: PBMCs.

DNA for the CDR3: TGTGCCAGCAGCTTCTATGGCCGACAAACCGGACAGGGAGGCTACACCTTC. The encoded protein is CASSFYGRQTGQGGYTF. The chain combines TRBV5-6 with TRBJ1-2, with 8 bases fitting TRBD1. Germline V gene sequence: CDR1 SGHDT, CDR2 YYEEEE. Trimming took 2 bases from V and 8 from J; bases not matched to a gene: 17. The CDR3 runs 17 residues.